The clone carrying this TCR beta chain turned up a few times. This sample was included in a study of blood T cell repertoires in COVID-19. Study as a whole: Sample material is recorded as cDNA or gDNA derived from T cells, B-cell-depleted T cells, or PBMCs.

Trimming left V 7 bases short and J 4 bases short, with 6 bases between. Germline CDR1 LNHDA, CDR2 SQIVND (reference sequence). CDR3 length equals 11 residues. This table comes from immunoSEQ multiplex PCR, and its TCRdb copy is limited to in-frame clones, with some not included. The sample has approximately 220,000 clones, 80% to 85% seen once. The sequenced sample was peripheral blood. The rearrangement joins TRBV19 to TRBJ2-3; D remains ambiguous. This receptor was identified in a woman aged 25-40 years who had recovered from COVID-19. CDR3 nucleotides: TGTGCCAGTACTGAGGCAGATACGCAGTATTTT. Translating it yields CASTEADTQYF.